Below are 31 T cell receptor beta chains sequenced from a single sample in a study of blood T cell repertoires in COVID-19. Using immunoSEQ multiplex PCR, the repertoire was profiled, and TCRdb retains in-frame clones only, with some absent. The table includes approximately 110,000 clones, about 85% detected once. Sequencing was done on a sample of peripheral blood. The receptors come from a man aged 45-60 years with acute or convalescent COVID-19.

The J gene is TRBJ2-1, the V gene TRBV19; 12 bases line up with TRBD1. Germline V gene lookup returns CDR1 LNHDA and CDR2 SQIVND (reference sequence). V was clipped by 7 bases and J by 8 bases; unmatched bases: 6. The CDR3 spans 14 residues. CDR3 DNA: TGTGCCAGTACCATAGGGACAGGGGGCGATGAGCAGTTCTTC. This gives the protein CASTIGTGGDEQFF. The full variable domain, rest sourced from reference TRBV19 and TRBJ2-1, is DGGITQSPKYLFRKEGQNVTLSCEQNLNHDAMYWYRQDPGQGLRLIYYSQIVNDFQKGDIAEGYSVSREKKESFPLTVTSAQKNPTAFYLCASTIGTGGDEQFFGPGTRLTVL.

The genes are TRBV12-3 or TRBV12-4 and TRBJ1-5, with D possibly being TRBD1 (6 bases). The V end lost 7 bases, the J end lost 7 bases, and 14 bases lay between the germline ends. There are 13 residues in the CDR3. CDR3 sequence: CASNGGQGQPQHF. DNA of the CDR3: TGTGCCAGCAACGGGGGGCAAGGACAGCCCCAGCATTTT.

V is TRBV10-3 and J is TRBJ1-3; D unresolved. The ends were cut back, 2 bases at V and 0 bases at J, with 5 bases in the middle. The CDR3 sequence is 14 residues long. Germline V CDR1 and CDR2: ENHRY, SYGVKD. CDR3 in amino acids: CAISEGVSGNTIYF. Written as DNA, the CDR3 is TGTGCCATCAGTGAGGGAGTCTCTGGAAACACCATATATTTT.

V and J are TRBV11-3 and TRBJ2-6, with D tentatively TRBD1 (6 bases). V was cut by 5 bases and J by 4 bases, with 12 bases left in between. CDR1 SGHNT and CDR2 YENEEA come from the germline V gene. The CDR3 contains 15 residues. CDR3 coding DNA: TGTGCCAGCAGCCCAGGGGTCTGGGGGGCCAACGTCCTGACTTTC. The encoded protein is CASSPGVWGANVLTF. Drawing the rest from reference TRBV11-3 and TRBJ2-6, the complete variable domain is EAGVVQSPRYKIIEKKQPVAFWCNPISGHNTLYWYLQNLGQGPELLIRYENEEAVDDSQLPKDRFSAERLKGVDSTLKIQPAELGDSAVYLCASSPGVWGANVLTFGAGSRLTVL.

V usage is TRBV2 and J usage is TRBJ2-7, with 8 bases that match TRBD1. Germline trimming cut 4 bases from V and 6 bases from J; bases unmatched to any gene: 5. Germline V gene sequence: CDR1 SNHLY, CDR2 FYNNEI. The length of the CDR3 is 13 residues. The CDR3 reads CASSGPTGVEQYV. CDR3 nucleotides: TGTGCCAGCAGTGGGCCGACAGGGGTCGAGCAGTACGTC.

The chain has TRBV29-1 and TRBJ1-5; TRBD1 agrees at 7 bases. The CDR3 extends over 15 amino acids. Germline CDR1 is SQVTM and CDR2 is ANQGSEA. V dropped 6 bases and J dropped 6; count of bases not matched to a gene: 14. The CDR3 bases are TGCAGCGTAGGAAGCGACAGGGAGGTAGGTCAGCCCCAGCATTTT. Amino acids: CSVGSDREVGQPQHF.

In its sample, this clone was seen a few times. The chain employs TRBV30 and TRBJ1-2, with 10 bases matching TRBD1. J was trimmed by 5 bases and V by 3 bases; bases with no gene match: 9. The V gene's germline CDR1 is GTSNPN and CDR2 SVGIG (reference sequence). The CDR3 consists of 15 residues. CDR3 region: CAWRAGTGEGYGYTF. CDR3 bases: TGTGCCTGGAGGGCCGGGACAGGGGAAGGGTATGGCTACACCTTC.

This clone was counted once. The chain couples TRBV20-1 to TRBJ1-1, with unresolved D. CDR1 is DFQATT and CDR2 is SNEGSKA in the germline V gene (reference sequence). Trimming took off 6 bases at V and 4 bases at J, with 9 bases between the two ends. The CDR3 spans 11 residues. Here the CDR3 DNA reads TGCAGTGCCTTGGCCCCCACTGAAGCTTTCTTT. It specifies CSALAPTEAFF.

This chain uses TRBV28 with TRBJ1-3, with D hard to call. Germline values: CDR1 MDHEN, CDR2 SYDVKM. Trimming shortened V by 1 base and J by 2 bases, and 3 bases separated the two germline ends. The CDR3 runs to 13 residues. CDR3 sequence (DNA): TGTGCCAGCAGTTTATCCGCTGGAAACACCATATATTTT. Its protein is CASSLSAGNTIYF. Variable domain in full (rest from reference TRBV28 and TRBJ1-3): DVKVTQSSRYLVKRTGEKVFLECVQDMDHENMFWYRQDPGLGLRLIYFSYDVKMKEKGDIPEGYSVSREKKERFSLILESASTNQTSMYLCASSLSAGNTIYFGEGSWLTVV.

This clone was detected once. This chain connects TRBV28 to TRBJ1-2, with TRBD1 identical over 7 bases. Looked up from germline, CDR1 is MDHEN and CDR2 is SYDVKM. The CDR3 sequence is 14 residues long. V was pared by 5 bases and J by 4 bases, with 7 bases of the junction left unmatched. The CDR3 nucleotides are TGTGCCAGCAGTCAGACAGGGTTAGGCTATGGCTACACCTTC. Its translation is CASSQTGLGYGYTF.

The V call is TRBV28, the J call TRBJ2-4; D possibly corresponds to TRBD1 (7 bases). Germline V gene sequence: CDR1 MDHEN, CDR2 SYDVKM. V was trimmed by 7 bases and J by 0 bases, leaving 16 bases between them. The CDR3 runs to 16 residues. CDR3 coding DNA: TGTGCCAGCACTACAGGGGAGGCCCTAGCCAAAAACATTCAGTACTTC. It translates to CASTTGEALAKNIQYF.

The gene calls are TRBV11-2 and TRBJ1-2; D gene uncertain. Trimming took 5 bases from V and 8 from J, leaving 18 bases between them. The CDR3 loop spans 14 amino acids. In germline, CDR1 is SGHAT, CDR2 FQNNGV. The CDR3 DNA reads as TGTGCCAGCAGCGCACCCCGGGATATTAAAGGCTACACCTTC. It specifies CASSAPRDIKGYTF.

The CDR3 is CASSLALSSSGGYNEQFF. The DNA of the CDR3 is TGCGCCAGCAGCTTGGCCTTATCGTCTAGCGGGGGCTACAATGAGCAGTTCTTC. This rearrangement joins TRBV5-1 to TRBJ2-1; 10 bases agree with TRBD2. The germline CDR1 and CDR2 sequences are SGHRS and YFSETQ. CDR3 length equals 18 residues. J was trimmed by 3 bases and V by 0 bases; bases with no gene match: 9.

This chain connects TRBV5-1 to TRBJ2-1; D might be TRBD2 (6 bases). This CDR3 contains 14 residues. CDR1 is SGHRS, CDR2 YFSETQ, per germline. The V end lost 4 bases, the J end lost 6 bases, and 14 bases lay between the germline ends. CDR3 residues: CASSHKSGGNEQFF. The DNA of the CDR3 is TGCGCCAGCAGCCACAAGTCCGGGGGCAATGAGCAGTTCTTC.

The genes are TRBV29-1 and TRBJ2-3, with 8 bases matching TRBD1. The junction had 14 bases not matched to a gene; V was cut back by 3 bases and J by 3 bases. Germline V gives CDR1 SQVTM, CDR2 ANQGSEA. The CDR3 totals 17 residues. CDR3 in amino acids: CSVEIPGQGYGTDTQYF. The DNA for the CDR3 is TGCAGCGTTGAGATTCCCGGACAGGGTTATGGGACAGATACGCAGTATTTT.

The rearrangement links TRBV9 to TRBJ2-2, with D hard to call. CDR3 length: 14 amino acids. Germline V gene data show CDR1 as SGDLS and CDR2 as YYNGEE. V was cut by 0 bases and J by 6 bases, with 9 bases left in between. CDR3 protein: CASSVGADSGELFF. Written as DNA, the CDR3 is TGTGCCAGCAGCGTAGGGGCCGATTCCGGGGAGCTGTTTTTT.

The chain carries TRBV5-1 and TRBJ1-2, with 9 bases fitting TRBD1. The CDR3 totals 14 residues. Germline V lookup: CDR1 SGHRS, CDR2 YFSETQ. Trimming removed 3 bases from V and 8 bases from J; junction bases left unmatched: 8. This CDR3 reads CASSSNYRGRGYTF. Written as DNA, the CDR3 is TGCGCCAGCAGCTCCAATTACAGGGGGCGCGGCTACACCTTC.

This chain uses TRBV11-2 with TRBJ2-7, with a possible D match to TRBD2 (6 bases). Germline V gene lookup returns CDR1 SGHAT and CDR2 FQNNGV. Trimming cost V 1 base and J 7 bases, with 14 bases left between them. The CDR3 is made up of 14 amino acids. The chain's CDR3 is CASSLGTGAGEQYV. The CDR3 DNA reads TGTGCCAGCAGCTTAGGGACGGGAGCGGGTGAGCAGTACGTC.

The chain carries TRBV6-5 and TRBJ1-2; D gene unclear. CDR1 is MNHEY and CDR2 is SVGAGI in the germline V gene. The V end was cut by 6 bases, the J end by 3 bases, with 14 bases between. The CDR3 has 14 amino acids. CDR3 nucleotide sequence: TGTGCCAGCAGCCTACCACGCACAGACTATGGCTACACCTTC. Protein product: CASSLPRTDYGYTF.

The V call is TRBV7-4, the J call TRBJ2-7; no firm D call. The CDR3 has 15 residues. With 7 bases removed from V and 7 bases from J, the gap between germline ends came to 23 bases. Germline CDR1 and CDR2: SGHVT and SQSDAQ. In nucleotides, the CDR3 is TGTGCCAGCACCAAGTGTCGTCGAGCTCCCAAGGAGCAGTACGTC. Translating it yields CASTKCRRAPKEQYV.

This chain joins TRBV27 and TRBJ2-7, with D unresolved. V was cut by 5 bases and J by 3 bases, with 20 bases left in between. Germline lookup yields CDR1 MNHEY and CDR2 SMNVEV (reference sequence). This CDR3 comprises 16 residues. The CDR3 here is CASSPSAGALIYEQYV. For the CDR3, the DNA is TGTGCCAGCAGTCCCTCGGCCGGAGCACTTATCTACGAGCAGTACGTC.

V is TRBV20-1 and J is TRBJ2-5; maybe TRBD1 (6 bases). This CDR3 is built from 11 residues. Trimming left V 5 bases short and J 4 bases short, with 8 bases between. CDR1 and CDR2 from the germline V gene are DFQATT and SNEGSKA (reference sequence). The CDR3 spells CSAEQGETQYF. The CDR3 nucleotides read TGCAGTGCTGAACAGGGAGAGACCCAGTACTTC.

CDR3 nucleotide sequence: TGTGCCAGCAGCCCTGCGGGGGGCAGGGACACCGGGGAGCTGTTTTTT. Residues: CASSPAGGRDTGELFF. The chain couples TRBV14 to TRBJ2-2; 8 bases agree with TRBD2. J was trimmed by 3 bases and V by 4 bases; bases with no gene match: 7. Germline V gene data show CDR1 as SGHDN and CDR2 as FVKESK. The CDR3 sequence is 16 residues long.

The chain uses TRBV25-1 and TRBJ2-7, with TRBD1 matching over 7 bases. The CDR3 sequence is 13 residues long. Germline-derived CDR1 and CDR2 are MGHDK and SYGVNS. V was pared by 6 bases and J by 3 bases, with 5 bases of the junction left unmatched. The CDR3 sequence is CASRLTGYYEQYF. CDR3 sequence (DNA): TGTGCCAGCAGGTTGACAGGGTACTACGAGCAGTACTTC.

J is TRBJ2-3 and V is TRBV5-1, with 14 bases aligning to TRBD2. Trimming cost V 4 bases and J 1 base; bases outside gene matches: 5. The CDR3 sequence is 17 residues long. Looked up from germline, CDR1 is SGHRS and CDR2 is YFSETQ. The CDR3 DNA is TGCGCCAGCAGCGGAGGACTAGCGGGGGGTCGCACAGATACGCAGTATTTT. This gives the protein CASSGGLAGGRTDTQYF.

The chain employs TRBV19 and TRBJ1-5, with TRBD1 as a possible D gene (6 bases). Trimming shortened V by 5 bases and J by 0 bases, and 14 bases separated the two germline ends. CDR3 length: 16 amino acids. The germline V gene has CDR1 LNHDA and CDR2 SQIVND (reference sequence). CDR3 region: CASSRPTGLSNQPQHF. CDR3 nucleotide sequence: TGTGCCAGTAGTCGCCCGACAGGCCTTAGCAATCAGCCCCAGCATTTT. The complete variable domain, with remaining parts taken from reference TRBV19 and TRBJ1-5, reads DGGITQSPKYLFRKEGQNVTLSCEQNLNHDAMYWYRQDPGQGLRLIYYSQIVNDFQKGDIAEGYSVSREKKESFPLTVTSAQKNPTAFYLCASSRPTGLSNQPQHFGDGTRLSIL.

This clone was seen a handful of times. This chain connects TRBV28 to TRBJ2-7, with D uncertain. CDR3 length: 13 amino acids. Germline V gene data show CDR1 as MDHEN and CDR2 as SYDVKM. V was clipped by 3 bases and J by 1 base, with 7 bases between them. The CDR3 nucleotides read TGTGCCAGCAGTTTTTCCAGTTCCTACGAGCAGTACTTC. It specifies CASSFSSSYEQYF.

The rearrangement links TRBV6-1 to TRBJ2-4, with a weak D call TRBD2 (6 bases). The CDR3 spans 17 residues. Germline CDR1 is MNHNS and CDR2 is SASEGT. V shed 2 bases and J shed 6 bases, with 20 bases lying between them. DNA for the CDR3: TGTGCCAGCAGTGAAAAGGGGACTGCCTCGAGGGTAAACATTCAGTACTTC. Translated, it gives CASSEKGTASRVNIQYF.

This rearrangement joins TRBV7-9 to TRBJ1-6, with TRBD1 matching 8 bases. Germline lookup yields CDR1 SEHNR and CDR2 FQNEAQ (reference sequence). The CDR3 loop spans 15 amino acids. The J segment lost 7 bases and the V segment lost 5 bases, leaving 7 bases of the junction unmatched. CDR3: CASSVGQGPNSPLHF. The CDR3 bases are TGTGCCAGCAGCGTAGGACAGGGCCCCAATTCACCCCTCCACTTT.

J is TRBJ1-1 and V is TRBV19; the D is unclear. The germline V and J ends were trimmed by 7 bases and 2 bases, with 14 bases remaining between them. Germline CDR1 is LNHDA and CDR2 is SQIVND (reference sequence). The CDR3 covers 14 residues. CDR3 in DNA: TGTGCCAGTAAATTATTCTTACAAAACACTGAAGCTTTCTTT. This codes for CASKLFLQNTEAFF.

Note on this clone: Within the sample, other DNA sequences also encode this same CDR3. This chain joins TRBV4-2 and TRBJ2-1; 8 nucleotides agree with TRBD2. The CDR3 covers 13 residues. J lost 15 bases, V lost 0 bases, and 7 bases had no gene match. Germline V lookup: CDR1 LGHNA, CDR2 YNFKEQ. CDR3 loop: CASSQDRGGLGFF. CDR3 coding DNA: TGTGCCAGCAGCCAAGACCGCGGGGGGTTGGGGTTCTTC.